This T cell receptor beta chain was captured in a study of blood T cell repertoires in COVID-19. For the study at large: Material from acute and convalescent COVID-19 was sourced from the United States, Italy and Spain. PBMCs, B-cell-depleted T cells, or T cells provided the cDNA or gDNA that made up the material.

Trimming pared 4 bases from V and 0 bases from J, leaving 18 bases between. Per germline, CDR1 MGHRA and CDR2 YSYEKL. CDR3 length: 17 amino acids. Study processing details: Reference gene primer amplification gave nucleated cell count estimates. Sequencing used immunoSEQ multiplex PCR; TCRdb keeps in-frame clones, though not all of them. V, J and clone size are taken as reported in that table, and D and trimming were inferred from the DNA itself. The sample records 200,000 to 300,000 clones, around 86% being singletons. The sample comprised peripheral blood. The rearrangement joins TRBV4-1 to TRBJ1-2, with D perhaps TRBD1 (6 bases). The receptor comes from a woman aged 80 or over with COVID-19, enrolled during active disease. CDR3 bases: TGCGCCAGCAGCCCGACCAGGTCATCAGGGGCTAACTATGGCTACACCTTC. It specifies CASSPTRSSGANYGYTF.